Below, 8 T cell receptor beta chains from the same sample are listed, as sequenced in a study of cytomegalovirus exposure and HLA in healthy donors (dated by TCRdb to 2016 to 2017). The receptor library was made with the immunoSEQ multiplex PCR assay. A mixture of 60 forward primers for TCR Vbeta segments and 13 reverse primers for TCR Jbeta segments was used in the multiplex PCR. TCRdb stores this immuneACCESS table with in-frame sequences only. Part of the clones is absent; in the studies checked, under half of the shortfall reflects unresolved V genes, and no reason is known for the rest. This sample gives about 230,000 clones in total; over 65% of them show up just once. Of the sample, roughly 2.5% falls within the top ten clones. Sequencing input: PBMCs. These TCRs come from a woman aged 55-70 years in good health and CMV-seropositive.

The genes are TRBV7-8 and TRBJ1-1; TRBD1 matches at 10 bases. Germline values: CDR1 SGHVS, CDR2 FQNEAQ. The CDR3 extends over 17 amino acids. Unmatched junction bases numbered 7, after V lost 1 base and J lost 2 bases. CDR3 in amino acids: CASSLGGQGPRNTEAFF. The CDR3 DNA sequence: TGTGCCAGCAGCTTAGGGGGACAGGGGCCGAGAAACACTGAAGCTTTCTTT.

The gene calls are TRBV7-9 and TRBJ2-7, with D maybe TRBD2 (5 bases). V dropped 1 base and J dropped 5 bases, with 12 bases sitting between them. The CDR3 length is 14 residues. The germline V gene has CDR1 SEHNR and CDR2 FQNEAQ (reference sequence). The CDR3 loop is CASSLGQVEDEQYF. The CDR3 DNA follows: TGTGCCAGCAGCTTAGGCCAGGTGGAGGACGAGCAGTACTTC.

The rearrangement joins TRBV7-8 to TRBJ2-3, with D perhaps TRBD1 (5 bases). The CDR3 spans 15 residues. Trimming took 0 bases from V and 1 from J, leaving 8 bases between them. CDR1 is SGHVS and CDR2 is FQNEAQ in the germline V gene. CDR3 region: CASSLAPTGTDTQYF. The DNA of the CDR3 is TGTGCCAGCAGCTTAGCGCCGACAGGCACAGATACGCAGTATTTT.

The chain uses TRBV7-3 and TRBJ1-1; maybe TRBD1 (5 bases). The V end was cut by 2 bases, the J end by 8 bases, with 12 bases between. The CDR3 consists of 13 residues. Germline values: CDR1 SGHTA, CDR2 FQGTGA. DNA for the CDR3: TGTGCCAGCAGCTTAGGGTGGGGCGAGGAAGCTTTCTTT. Translation: CASSLGWGEEAFF.

The chain is built from TRBV13 and TRBJ2-7; D may be TRBD2 (6 bases). The V and J ends lost 4 bases and 3 bases respectively, with 16 bases between them. The length of the CDR3 is 15 residues. The germline V gene has CDR1 PRHDT and CDR2 FYEKMQ (reference sequence). The CDR3, as DNA: TGTGCCAGCAGCTCATCTTCGGGACTCATCTACGAGCAGTACTTC. This gives the protein CASSSSSGLIYEQYF.

CDR3 sequence: CASSRRQGVYGNTIYF. The CDR3 bases are TGTGCCAGCAGCCGACGACAGGGAGTATACGGAAACACCATATATTTT. The gene calls are TRBV5-5 and TRBJ1-3; 7 bases fit TRBD1. V lost 4 bases and J lost 4; bases outside the gene matches: 11. This CDR3 is 16 amino acids long. Germline assignment: CDR1 SGHKS and CDR2 YYEKEE (reference sequence).

The chain has TRBV10-1 and TRBJ2-7, with 7 bases identical to TRBD2. CDR3 size: 15 residues. V lost 0 bases to trimming and J lost 5 bases; unmatched junction nucleotides: 7. Germline CDR1 WNHNN, CDR2 SYGVQD (reference sequence). The CDR3 DNA reads TGCGCCAGCAGTGAGTCATGGGGGAGGGTCGACGAGCAGTACTTC. Its translation is CASSESWGRVDEQYF.

The chain couples TRBV18 to TRBJ2-3, with 8 bases matching TRBD1. Unmatched junction bases numbered 11, after V lost 5 bases and J lost 7 bases. CDR1 is KGHSH and CDR2 is LQKENI in the germline V gene. CDR3 length: 15 amino acids. The CDR3 loop reads CASSTPGGASNTQYF. Written as DNA, the CDR3 is TGTGCCAGCTCAACCCCAGGGGGCGCCTCTAATACGCAGTATTTT.